This is a list of T cell receptor beta chains from one sample in a study of T cells in Graves' hyperthyroidism and ophthalmopathy. Each CDR3 protein is one row after TCRdb ran MiXCR on the multiplex PCR reads. The sample has 500,000 to 600,000 distinct CDR3 sequences, around 46% seen once. The source material was peripheral blood or thyroid tissue (not recorded which). The origin of the receptors is a woman between 18 and 30 years old with Graves' hyperthyroidism. CDR3s include the opening cysteine and the closing phenylalanine or tryptophan. The order of the fields is CDR3 DNA, CDR3 protein, J gene, clone size, D gene, V gene. The D gene is left open where the match is weak. Not all rows give a size; the values are once, few, many and, for expanded clones, a class.

CDR3nt: TGCGCCAGCAGCCAGGTAATCGGGGACGAGCAGTACTTC
CDR3aa: CASSQVIGDEQYF
j_gene: TRBJ2-7
abundance: many
d_gene: -
v_gene: TRBV4-3

CDR3nt: TGTGCCATCAACCAGGACAGCAGGGGGGGGACCCAGTACTTC
CDR3aa: CAINQDSRGGTQYF
j_gene: TRBJ2-5
abundance: -
d_gene: -
v_gene: TRBV10-3

CDR3nt: TGTGCCATCGGGGACAGATCATCATCTGGAAACACCATATATTTT
CDR3aa: CAIGDRSSSGNTIYF
j_gene: TRBJ1-3
abundance: many
d_gene: TRBD1
v_gene: TRBV10-3

CDR3nt: TGTGCCAGCAGTCGACTAGCGAGGAATGAGCAGTTCTTC
CDR3aa: CASSRLARNEQFF
j_gene: TRBJ2-1
abundance: -
d_gene: TRBD2
v_gene: TRBV7-2

CDR3nt: TGCGCCAGCAGCAACCCGAACACTGAAGCTTTCTTT
CDR3aa: CASSNPNTEAFF
j_gene: TRBJ1-1
abundance: many
d_gene: -
v_gene: TRBV5-1

CDR3nt: TGTGCCAGCAGCGTACAGGGTGAGACCCAGTACTTC
CDR3aa: CASSVQGETQYF
j_gene: TRBJ2-5
abundance: -
d_gene: -
v_gene: TRBV7-9

CDR3nt: TGCAGTGTCGGCAGCTCCTACGAGCAGTACTTC
CDR3aa: CSVGSSYEQYF
j_gene: TRBJ2-7
abundance: many
d_gene: -
v_gene: TRBV20-1

CDR3nt: TGTGCCAGCAGCTTAAGGGACAGATACTACGAGCAGTACTTC
CDR3aa: CASSLRDRYYEQYF
j_gene: TRBJ2-7
abundance: many
d_gene: TRBD1
v_gene: TRBV2

CDR3nt: TGCGCCAGCAGCCTCACCACTCCGGGTTACATGGGTGAGCAGTTCTTC
CDR3aa: CASSLTTPGYMGEQFF
j_gene: TRBJ2-1
abundance: few
d_gene: -
v_gene: TRBV5-1

CDR3nt: TGTGCCACCAGCCCCGGGACAGGGGTCTATGGCTACACCTTC
CDR3aa: CATSPGTGVYGYTF
j_gene: TRBJ1-2
abundance: -
d_gene: TRBD1
v_gene: TRBV24-1

CDR3nt: TGCAGCGTTGGACAGTCGAACACTGAAGCTTTCTTT
CDR3aa: CSVGQSNTEAFF
j_gene: TRBJ1-1
abundance: many
d_gene: -
v_gene: TRBV29-1

CDR3nt: TGTGCCTGGAGTGTACGGGCAGGGCGTCTACAAGAGACCCAGTACTTC
CDR3aa: CAWSVRAGRLQETQYF
j_gene: TRBJ2-5
abundance: few
d_gene: -
v_gene: TRBV30

CDR3nt: TGTGCCAGTAGTGGAAGACTAGCGGAGGCGGGCACAGATACGCAGTATTTT
CDR3aa: CASSGRLAEAGTDTQYF
j_gene: TRBJ2-3
abundance: -
d_gene: TRBD2
v_gene: TRBV19

CDR3nt: TGTGCCAGCAGCTTATCGGCGGGAGGACAGCCCCAGCATTTT
CDR3aa: CASSLSAGGQPQHF
j_gene: TRBJ1-5
abundance: -
d_gene: -
v_gene: TRBV7-2

CDR3nt: TGTGCCGCCTCTGGAAGCTCTGGAAAACTGTTTTTT
CDR3aa: CAASGSSGKLFF
j_gene: TRBJ1-4
abundance: -
d_gene: -
v_gene: TRBV10-3

CDR3nt: TGTGCCAGCAAGACGATGACAGGGCGGAATGAGCAGTTCTTC
CDR3aa: CASKTMTGRNEQFF
j_gene: TRBJ2-1
abundance: many
d_gene: TRBD1
v_gene: TRBV2

CDR3nt: TGCAGCGTTGGTCCGGGGCTAGCGGGTCGTAAGGGCCCTTCCAGCGGGGAGCTGTTTTTT
CDR3aa: CSVGPGLAGRKGPSSGELFF
j_gene: TRBJ2-2
abundance: -
d_gene: TRBD2
v_gene: TRBV29-1

CDR3nt: TGTGCCAGCAGTGGACAGGGGACTCAGCCCCAGTACTTC
CDR3aa: CASSGQGTQPQYF
j_gene: TRBJ2-5
abundance: -
d_gene: TRBD1
v_gene: TRBV12-3/TRBV12-4

CDR3nt: TGTGCCAGCAGTTACCTAACGAATTCGGGGGGCCAAGAGACCCAGTACTTC
CDR3aa: CASSYLTNSGGQETQYF
j_gene: TRBJ2-5
abundance: many
d_gene: TRBD2
v_gene: TRBV6-6

CDR3nt: TGTGCCAGCAGCCCCTTGGACAGGGGGACGAACACCGGGGAGCTGTTTTTT
CDR3aa: CASSPLDRGTNTGELFF
j_gene: TRBJ2-2
abundance: -
d_gene: TRBD1
v_gene: TRBV7-9

CDR3nt: TGTGCCAGCAGCTGGGGACAGGGTGTCGGCTACACCTTC
CDR3aa: CASSWGQGVGYTF
j_gene: TRBJ1-2
abundance: many
d_gene: TRBD1
v_gene: TRBV11-3

CDR3nt: TGCAGTGCTAGACAGGGGAACTATCAGCCCCAGCATTTT
CDR3aa: CSARQGNYQPQHF
j_gene: TRBJ1-5
abundance: few
d_gene: -
v_gene: TRBV20-1

CDR3nt: TGTGCCAGCAGCTTAGAGGCAGGGGGCTTGGAGACCCAGTACTTC
CDR3aa: CASSLEAGGLETQYF
j_gene: TRBJ2-5
abundance: once
d_gene: TRBD1
v_gene: TRBV7-3

CDR3nt: TGTGCCACTACAGGGGGTTTTGACACCGGGGAGCTGTTTTTT
CDR3aa: CATTGGFDTGELFF
j_gene: TRBJ2-2
abundance: -
d_gene: TRBD1
v_gene: TRBV6-1

CDR3nt: TGCAGCGTAGTCACAGGGGGTTTAGGCTACACCTTC
CDR3aa: CSVVTGGLGYTF
j_gene: TRBJ1-2
abundance: many
d_gene: TRBD1
v_gene: TRBV29-1